This is a list of T cell receptor beta chains from one sample in a study of cytomegalovirus exposure and HLA in healthy donors. Repertoires were generated with immunoSEQ multiplex PCR, while TCRdb's copy carries only in-frame clones and drops some. The repertoire has about 160,000 clones, 75% to 90% of them found once; the top ten carry approximately 2%. Sequenced: PBMCs. These receptors were collected from a woman younger than 30 in good health and CMV-seronegative. The CDR3 runs from the conserved cysteine through the conserved F or W. Each record gives: D gene, V gene, CDR3 length, J gene, clone size, CDR3 protein, CDR3 DNA. A D gene is named only where the DNA matches it firmly. Clone size appears in some rows only: once, few, many, or a class for an expanded clone.

TRBD2	TRBV27	14	TRBJ2-4	.	CASSLGGGLNIQYF	TGTGCCAGCAGTTTAGGGGGGGGTTTAAACATTCAGTACTTC
.	TRBV30	12	TRBJ1-1	.	CAWTSLNTEAFF	TGTGCCTGGACGTCCTTGAACACTGAAGCTTTCTTT
.	TRBV4-1	13	TRBJ2-1	.	CASSQDRDNEQFF	TGCGCCAGCAGCCAAGATCGGGACAATGAGCAGTTCTTC
TRBD1	TRBV5-1	14	TRBJ2-7	.	CASSRDRGGYEQYF	TGCGCCAGCAGTCGGGACAGGGGAGGGTACGAGCAGTACTTC
.	TRBV4-2	15	TRBJ1-4	.	CASSPRTGDNEKLFF	TGTGCCAGCAGCCCCCGGACGGGAGATAATGAAAAACTGTTTTTT
TRBD2	TRBV9	19	TRBJ2-3	.	CASSAGGGSVFRSTDTQYF	TGTGCCAGCAGCGCGGGAGGCGGGAGTGTTTTTCGATCCACAGATACGCAGTATTTT
.	TRBV7-6	13	TRBJ1-1	.	CASSLQGNTEAFF	TGTGCCAGCAGCTTACAGGGGAACACTGAAGCTTTCTTT
TRBD2	TRBV5-4	15	TRBJ2-1	.	CASSLRAGGINEQFF	TGTGCCAGCAGCTTGAGAGCGGGGGGAATCAATGAGCAGTTCTTC
TRBD1	TRBV5-1	13	TRBJ2-7	few	CASSRDRGHEQYF	TGCGCCAGCAGCCGGGACAGGGGGCACGAGCAGTACTTC
TRBD2	TRBV9	13	TRBJ2-1	.	CASSVTSGNEQFF	TGTGCCAGCAGCGTGACTAGCGGAAATGAGCAGTTCTTC
TRBD2	TRBV5-4	17	TRBJ2-5	.	CASSSGPRGRAQETQYF	TGTGCCAGCAGCTCAGGCCCTCGCGGGAGGGCCCAGGAGACCCAGTACTTC
TRBD1	TRBV2	12	TRBJ1-5	.	CASRGDRGPQHF	TGTGCCAGCAGAGGGGACAGGGGGCCCCAGCATTTT
TRBD2	TRBV7-8	15	TRBJ2-1	once	CASSYGTSGDNEQFF	TGTGCCAGCAGCTACGGGACTAGCGGGGACAATGAGCAGTTCTTC